The 11 T cell receptor beta chains below all came from one sample that was sequenced in a study of T cell changes during pregnancy in multiple sclerosis. Profiled with immunoSEQ multiplex PCR; TCRdb holds only in-frame clones, not every one. The sample shows tens of thousands of clones, 80% to 90% of them seen only once. This sample comprised CD4+ T cells from peripheral blood mononuclear cells, obtained in the first trimester of pregnancy. The source of these receptors is a female donor with multiple sclerosis, enrolled in a pregnancy study.

This clone appeared a single time. V gene TRBV18 combines with J gene TRBJ1-3; unclear D gene. Germline V gene sequence: CDR1 KGHSH, CDR2 LQKENI. This CDR3 comprises 14 residues. The V gene lost 3 bases and the J gene lost 0 bases, with 6 bases spanning the gap. The CDR3 DNA reads TGTGCCAGCTCACCGGCCCGCTCTGGAAACACCATATATTTT. Its translation: CASSPARSGNTIYF.

The chain joins TRBV14 to TRBJ2-3, with a tentative D call TRBD1 (6 bases). Germline loops: CDR1 SGHDN, CDR2 FVKESK. CDR3 length equals 11 residues. V was clipped by 4 bases and J by 11 bases, with 10 bases between them. The CDR3, as DNA: TGTGCCAGCAGCCCCGGGACACAGCAGTATTTT. This encodes CASSPGTQQYF.

This chain joins TRBV18 and TRBJ1-2; D gene unclear. Per germline, CDR1 KGHSH and CDR2 LQKENI. The V end was cut by 3 bases, the J end by 2 bases, with 7 bases between. The CDR3 has 13 residues. The CDR3 reads CASSPRENYGYTF. CDR3 sequence (DNA): TGTGCCAGCTCACCCCGGGAAAACTATGGCTACACCTTC.

The chain links TRBV7-2 to TRBJ2-2; no definite D call. V was cut by 0 bases and J by 1 base, with 6 bases left in between. In germline, CDR1 is SGHTA, CDR2 FQGNSA. This CDR3 has 15 residues. The CDR3 coding sequence is TGTGCCAGCAGCTTAGCGGCCATGAACACCGGGGAGCTGTTTTTT. This encodes CASSLAAMNTGELFF.

The chain carries TRBV19 and TRBJ1-4, with a possible D match to TRBD1 (6 bases). The germline gives CDR1 LNHDA, CDR2 SQIVND (reference sequence). The CDR3 extends over 15 amino acids. The V end lost 6 bases, the J end lost 0 bases, and 11 bases lay between the germline ends. Here the CDR3 reads CASSGQITTNEKLFF. Written as DNA, the CDR3 is TGTGCCAGTAGCGGACAGATTACAACTAATGAAAAACTGTTTTTT.

This clone was detected once. The rearrangement uses TRBV11-2 and TRBJ2-5, with D maybe TRBD1 (6 bases). The V and J ends lost 3 bases and 2 bases respectively, with 13 bases between them. The CDR3 is made up of 15 amino acids. Germline V lookup: CDR1 SGHAT, CDR2 FQNNGV. As DNA, the CDR3 is TGTGCCAGCAGCTTGATACAGGGCTCGCAAGAGACCCAGTACTTC. Amino acid sequence: CASSLIQGSQETQYF.

This clone occurred many times. This chain links TRBV7-9 with TRBJ2-7, with 8 bases matching TRBD1. The germline CDR1 and CDR2 sequences are SEHNR and FQNEAQ (reference sequence). V shed 6 bases, J shed 7 bases, and the junction held 11 bases outside the gene matches. The CDR3 runs to 14 residues. The CDR3 sequence is CASSRWTGLREQYF. The CDR3 region has the DNA TGTGCCAGCAGTCGTTGGACAGGGCTAAGGGAGCAGTACTTC. Filled out from reference TRBV7-9 and TRBJ2-7, the complete variable domain reads DTGVSQNPRHKITKRGQNVTFRCDPISEHNRLYWYRQTLGQGPEFLTYFQNEAQLEKSRLLSDRFSAERPKGSFSTLEIQRTEQGDSAMYLCASSRWTGLREQYFGPGTRLTVT.

The genes are TRBV4-1 and TRBJ2-7, with TRBD2 matching 14 bases. Germline V gives CDR1 MGHRA, CDR2 YSYEKL. The CDR3 length is 18 residues. The junction had 10 bases not matched to a gene; V was cut back by 1 base and J by 5 bases. DNA for the CDR3: TGCGCCAGCAGCCAAGTTGACTTGGGACTAGCGGGAGTCAACGAGCAGTACTTC. Amino acid sequence: CASSQVDLGLAGVNEQYF.

Regarding this clone: Mismatch with germline at one junction end may stem from a read error. The gene calls are TRBV7-7 and TRBJ2-1; TRBD2 matches at 11 bases. The V gene's germline CDR1 is SSHAT and CDR2 FNYEAQ (reference sequence). CDR3 length equals 16 residues. CDR3 DNA: TGTGCTAGCAGCGCAGGGACTAGCGGTTCCTACAATGAGCAGTTCTTC. It yields the protein CASSAGTSGSYNEQFF.

As for this clone: One end of the junction does not line up with germline, which may come from a read error. The V and J genes are TRBV7-9 and TRBJ2-7; 11 bases agree with TRBD2. From germline, CDR1 is SEHNR and CDR2 FQNEAQ (reference sequence). The CDR3 has 12 amino acids. The CDR3 coding sequence is TGTGCCAGCAGTCAAACTAGCGGGAGTCTCCTCTTC. Protein sequence: CASSQTSGSLLF.

The J gene is TRBJ1-2, the V gene TRBV19, with D unclear. V was shortened by 4 bases and J by 8 bases, with 14 bases between the two germline ends. Germline values: CDR1 LNHDA, CDR2 SQIVND (reference sequence). The CDR3 length is 13 residues. The CDR3 region is CASSNSFFRGYTF. DNA of the CDR3: TGTGCCAGTAGTAACTCCTTTTTTCGGGGCTACACCTTC.